The 11 T cell receptor beta chains given below trace back to one sample, sequenced in a study of Graves' ophthalmopathy and Graves' hyperthyroidism (dated by TCRdb to the late 2010s). Sequencing relied on an Illumina HiSeq 2000. For repertoire sequencing, TCR beta CDR3 regions were amplified from RNA transcripts. The first round was an RT-PCR using HTBI primers with the Qiagen OneStep RT-PCR kit, and this first round was followed by a second-round multiplex PCR, then size selection and purification. The raw public reads went through TCRdb reprocessing: fastp at Q25, MiXCR clone calling, in-frame beta chains kept. Each CDR3 protein gets just one entry, which takes the most common genes and DNA from the rows behind it. The sample includes some 160,000 distinct CDR3 sequences, with roughly two fifths observed a single time. About 9.5% of the sample is in the top ten clones. The sequenced material came from peripheral blood. These receptors were taken from a man aged 25-45 years with Graves' ophthalmopathy. Donor details come from another sample of the same person, matched by shared clones.

The rearrangement joins TRBV15 to TRBJ2-5; D is uncertain. CDR3 length: 14 residues. Germline CDR1 LNHNV, CDR2 YYDKDF (reference sequence). V shed 0 bases and J shed 2 bases, with 7 bases lying between them. CDR3 region: CATSRDPVQETQYF. CDR3 bases: TGTGCCACCAGCAGAGATCCCGTTCAAGAGACCCAGTACTTC.

This rearrangement joins TRBV12-3 or TRBV12-4 to TRBJ2-6; D call uncertain. The length of the CDR3 is 14 residues. The germline V and J ends were trimmed by 8 bases and 0 bases, with 8 bases remaining between them. The CDR3 coding sequence is TGTGCCAGCCAGAAGAGCTCTGGGGCCAACGTCCTGACTTTC. Residues: CASQKSSGANVLTF.

J is TRBJ2-7 and V is TRBV12-5; tentatively, D is TRBD1 (5 bases). The CDR3 has 12 residues. Trimming shortened V by 10 bases and J by 0 bases, and 10 bases separated the two germline ends. Germline V gene lookup returns CDR1 LGHNT and CDR2 FRNRAP. The CDR3 region is CATEDTSYEQYF. The CDR3 bases are TGTGCTACCGAGGACACCTCCTACGAGCAGTACTTC. Complete variable domain (other parts from reference TRBV12-5 and TRBJ2-7): DARVTQTPRHKVTEMGQEVTMRCQPILGHNTVFWYRQTMMQGLELLAYFRNRAPLDDSGMPKDRFSAEMPDATLATLKIQPSEPRDSAVYFCATEDTSYEQYFGPGTRLTVT.

V usage is TRBV6-2 or TRBV6-3 and J usage is TRBJ2-5; D remains ambiguous. The CDR3 loop spans 12 amino acids. V was shortened by 1 base and J by 3 bases, with 3 bases between the two germline ends. CDR1 and CDR2 (germline): MNHEY, SVGEGT. CDR3 DNA: TGTGCCAGCAGTTACTACAAAGAGACCCAGTACTTC. Its translation is CASSYYKETQYF.

The chain is built from TRBV10-3 and TRBJ2-5, with D perhaps matching TRBD1 (7 bases). Germline V gives CDR1 ENHRY, CDR2 SYGVKD. Trimming took off 10 bases at V and 5 bases at J, with 17 bases between the two ends. The CDR3 has 13 amino acids. CDR3 amino acids: CATTAGGTETQYF. CDR3 sequence (DNA): TGTGCCACCACGGCAGGGGGGACTGAGACCCAGTACTTC.

This rearrangement joins TRBV6-1 to TRBJ1-2; 8 bases are shared with TRBD1. Germline CDR1 MNHNS, CDR2 SASEGT. V shed 7 bases and J 0 bases; nucleotides not matched to a gene: 16. This CDR3 has 18 amino acids. The CDR3 coding sequence is TGTGCCAGCATCAGTAGGCAGGGGGCCCCGTACGCTAACTATGGCTACACCTTC. It yields the protein CASISRQGAPYANYGYTF.

The chain joins TRBV6-1 to TRBJ1-5, with 8 bases fitting TRBD1. V lost 6 bases, J lost 6 bases, and 13 bases stayed unmatched. The CDR3 runs to 16 residues. Per germline, CDR1 MNHNS and CDR2 SASEGT. CDR3 loop: CASRVIGTGVGQPQHF. In nucleotides, the CDR3 is TGTGCCAGCAGGGTAATCGGGACAGGAGTAGGTCAGCCCCAGCATTTT.

Ten or more counts support this clonotype. V usage is TRBV7-2 and J usage is TRBJ1-2; D is perhaps TRBD1 (6 bases). This CDR3 comprises 13 residues. The V end lost 2 bases, the J end lost 8 bases, and 12 bases lay between the germline ends. Germline-derived CDR1 and CDR2 are SGHTA and FQGNSA. The CDR3 is CASSLQGLGGYTF. The CDR3 DNA is TGTGCCAGCAGCTTACAGGGGCTGGGAGGCTACACCTTC.

This clonotype has just a few counts. The chain combines TRBV6-1 with TRBJ1-2; D is perhaps TRBD1 (6 bases). Germline CDR1 MNHNS, CDR2 SASEGT. The CDR3 has 13 amino acids. Trimming took 10 bases from V and 4 from J, leaving 16 bases between them. This CDR3 reads CATGTSISYGYTF. CDR3 nucleotides: TGTGCCACTGGGACATCAATTTCCTATGGCTACACCTTC.

This clonotype occurred many times. V is TRBV2 and J is TRBJ2-1, with unresolved D. The V gene's germline CDR1 is SNHLY and CDR2 FYNNEI. V dropped 4 bases and J dropped 4 bases, with 17 bases sitting between them. This CDR3 has 16 amino acids. The CDR3 nucleotides read TGTGCCAGCAGTGGCAGCCACTTAGAGGTATACAATGAGCAGTTCTTC. Protein: CASSGSHLEVYNEQFF. The complete variable domain, with remaining parts taken from reference TRBV2 and TRBJ2-1, reads EPEVTQTPSHQVTQMGQEVILRCVPISNHLYFYWYRQILGQKVEFLVSFYNNEISEKSEIFDDQFSVERPDGSNFTLKIRSTKLEDSAMYFCASSGSHLEVYNEQFFGPGTRLTVL.

This clonotype came up many times. The CDR3 here is CASSSTGDGYTF. CDR3 DNA: TGTGCCAGCAGTTCGACAGGGGATGGCTACACCTTC. This rearrangement joins TRBV2 to TRBJ1-2, with TRBD1 matching over 8 bases. Unmatched junction bases numbered 2, after V lost 5 bases and J lost 6 bases. CDR1 and CDR2 from the germline V gene are SNHLY and FYNNEI. CDR3 length: 12 amino acids.